A single TCR beta chain is shown here with its context. Antigen specificity is unknown. A much more abundant neighbour one base away suggests this may be a read error. Orbital computed tomography and thyroid ultrasound, together with serum TRAb and thyroxine and clinical symptoms, were used for diagnoses. It was 8 to 10 ml of fresh peripheral blood that supplied the PBMCs. Trimming stripped 2 bases from V and 2 bases from J, with 9 bases between. There are 15 residues in the CDR3. CDR1 is SGHAT and CDR2 is FQDESV in the germline V gene (reference sequence). These data come from a study of T cells in Graves' hyperthyroidism and ophthalmopathy. Whole-study findings and limits: Most clonotypes expanded in thyroid above 0.001 were likewise present in blood.

TCR beta CDR3 regions were amplified from RNA transcripts. Using the HTBI primer set, a first-round RT-PCR was run on the TCR CDR3. TCRdb ran MiXCR on the multiplex PCR reads and lists one entry per CDR3 protein. The sample holds 360,000 or so distinct CDR3 sequences; around 18% are singletons and the top ten take 15% to 17%. The chain couples TRBV11-1 to TRBJ2-2, with D unclear. This TCR came from a woman between 35 and 50 years old with Graves' ophthalmopathy. The sequenced material came from blood. CDR3 loop: CASSLQVLNTGELFF. CDR3 in DNA: TGTGCCAGCAGCTTACAAGTACTCAACACCGGGGAGCTGTTTTTT.